This passage covers 12 T cell receptor beta chains from one sample sequenced in a study of naive and memory T cell subsets. As to treatment: skin biopsy from PPD injection site in Mantoux-positive individual. An oligonucleotide containing a UMI was ligated to the 3' end of TCR cDNA. The SP2 primer and nested alpha and beta constant region primers amplified ligated cDNA in four rounds. TCRdb itself ran the UMI-ligation and nested PCR reads through MiXCR, one entry per CDR3 protein. Of fewer than 35,000 distinct CDR3 sequences listed, roughly 6.6% were seen once; the top ten hold 3% to 3.5%. The source material was skin, sampled from a tuberculin skin test site. Receptors were obtained from an adult in good health.

The CDR3 region has the DNA TGTGCCAGCAGTGAATGGGGTTCCAATCAGCCCCAGCATTTT. Protein sequence: CASSEWGSNQPQHF. This rearrangement joins TRBV2 to TRBJ1-5; D unresolved. The CDR3 has 14 amino acids. The ends were cut back, 2 bases at V and 3 bases at J, with 8 bases in the middle. The germline gives CDR1 SNHLY, CDR2 FYNNEI.

This clonotype was counted at least ten times. This chain joins TRBV19 and TRBJ1-1; D is possibly TRBD1 (5 bases). With 4 bases removed from V and 4 bases from J, the gap between germline ends came to 25 bases. This CDR3 is 18 amino acids long. From germline, CDR1 is LNHDA and CDR2 SQIVND (reference sequence). The CDR3 DNA reads TGTGCCAGTAGTAGCTCATTCCAGGGCTTTAGTTTCGGCACTGAAGCTTTCTTT. As protein: CASSSSFQGFSFGTEAFF.

This clonotype has more than one count but fewer than ten. The V call is TRBV5-1, the J call TRBJ1-1; D is undetermined. This CDR3 comprises 16 residues. Per germline, CDR1 SGHRS and CDR2 YFSETQ. The ends were cut back, 0 bases at V and 1 base at J, with 13 bases in the middle. The CDR3 bases are TGCGCCAGCAGCTTGGATGGCCAGGTCAAGAACACTGAAGCTTTCTTT. Protein: CASSLDGQVKNTEAFF.

The V and J genes are TRBV7-9 and TRBJ1-3, with unresolved D. The CDR3 is made up of 13 amino acids. In germline, CDR1 is SEHNR, CDR2 FQNEAQ (reference sequence). Trimming pared 5 bases from V and 2 bases from J, leaving 7 bases between. The CDR3 region has the DNA TGTGCCAGCAGCCCCGGGGCTGGAAACACCATATATTTT. It translates to CASSPGAGNTIYF.

The table lists this clonotype with many counts. The chain combines TRBV20-1 with TRBJ2-1; 8 bases are shared with TRBD1. In germline, CDR1 is DFQATT, CDR2 SNEGSKA (reference sequence). This CDR3 contains 15 residues. The J segment lost 5 bases and the V segment lost 6 bases, leaving 12 bases of the junction unmatched. The CDR3 bases are TGCAGTGCCCCCCCCGCGAGGACAGGGAACAATGAGCAGTTCTTC. Residues: CSAPPARTGNNEQFF.

This clonotype was recorded many times. The chain uses TRBV5-1 and TRBJ1-1; 9 bases are a match to TRBD1. V trimming: 5 bases; J trimming: 5 bases; junction bases outside the gene matches: 7. The CDR3 runs to 14 residues. Germline values: CDR1 SGHRS, CDR2 YFSETQ. As DNA, the CDR3 is TGCGCCAGCAGTCACGGACAGGGGAGGACTGAAGCTTTCTTT. This encodes CASSHGQGRTEAFF.

This clonotype was found many times. The chain combines TRBV7-8 with TRBJ2-1; D might be TRBD2 (5 bases). There are 13 residues in the CDR3. Germline V gene data show CDR1 as SGHVS and CDR2 as FQNEAQ. With 5 bases removed from V and 9 bases from J, the gap between germline ends came to 14 bases. CDR3 in DNA: TGTGCCAGCAGCACTAGAGGGTTGGGTGAGCAGTTCTTC. Translating it yields CASSTRGLGEQFF.

This clonotype has just a few counts. The rearrangement links TRBV29-1 to TRBJ1-1; D gene ambiguous. Germline values: CDR1 SQVTM, CDR2 ANQGSEA. Trimming cost V 7 bases and J 1 base, with 10 bases left between them. The CDR3 runs 12 residues. The CDR3 reads CSALTANTEAFF. Here the CDR3 DNA reads TGCAGCGCTTTAACAGCGAACACTGAAGCTTTCTTT.

Ten or more counts support this clonotype. This rearrangement joins TRBV7-9 to TRBJ2-3; perhaps TRBD2 as D (5 bases). Per germline, CDR1 SEHNR and CDR2 FQNEAQ (reference sequence). The CDR3 sequence is 15 residues long. V was trimmed by 1 base and J by 2 bases, leaving 10 bases between them. The CDR3 coding sequence is TGTGCCAGCAGCTTAGGAGGAGGTGACACAGATACGCAGTATTTT. It yields the protein CASSLGGGDTDTQYF.

This sequence joins TRBV5-4 and TRBJ2-3; D is perhaps TRBD2 (7 bases). Germline V gene lookup returns CDR1 SGHNT and CDR2 YYREEE (reference sequence). Trimming removed 1 base at V and 2 bases at J, with 11 bases between. The CDR3 has 15 amino acids. The CDR3 nucleotides read TGTGCCAGCAGCTTGTGGGGGGGGGCCACAGATACGCAGTATTTT. This codes for CASSLWGGATDTQYF.

This clonotype was seen repeatedly, ten times or more. The chain carries TRBV2 and TRBJ2-2; 9 bases fit TRBD1. The CDR3 loop spans 14 amino acids. Per the germline V gene, CDR1 is SNHLY and CDR2 is FYNNEI. Trimming took 7 bases from V and 4 from J; bases not matched to a gene: 4. The DNA for the CDR3 is TGTGCCAGCATGGGACAGGGTTTCACCGGGGAGCTGTTTTTT. It yields the protein CASMGQGFTGELFF.

This clonotype showed up many times. V usage is TRBV11-3 and J usage is TRBJ2-7; D may be TRBD2 (5 bases). V lost 5 bases to trimming and J lost 5 bases, with 19 bases between them. There are 15 residues in the CDR3. Looked up from germline, CDR1 is SGHNT and CDR2 is YENEEA. CDR3: CASSLLLPGVDEQYF. The CDR3 DNA reads TGTGCCAGCAGCCTCCTTCTCCCCGGGGTCGACGAGCAGTACTTC.